Below are 30 T cell receptor beta chains sequenced from a single sample in a study of tumor-infiltrating lymphocytes in primary liver carcinoma. Extraction of RNA together with DNA used about 17-30 mg of unsorted bulk tissue. Total RNA amounting to around 540 ng was the source from which TCR beta cDNA was made with a constant-region primer. Generation of the TCR beta libraries relied on three nested multiplex PCR rounds using slightly modified ARM-PCR. TRBV1-TRBV30 forward and Cbeta reverse primers drove the first two approximately 10-cycle rounds. TCRdb fed the multiplex PCR reads into MiXCR, producing one record per CDR3 protein. Among 95,000 to 100,000 distinct CDR3 sequences listed, around 66% were seen once. The sequenced sample was liver tumor tissue from sampling region 2. Described subset: tumor region T2, inferior pole. Receptors originate from a woman aged 55-69 years with primary liver carcinoma and hepatitis B virus infection.

As for this clonotype: Given a much more abundant clone one base away, this may be a read error. This chain links TRBV5-5 with TRBJ2-1, with 8 bases lining up with TRBD2. The CDR3 contains 18 residues. From germline, CDR1 is SGHKS and CDR2 YYEKEE (reference sequence). Losses at the gene ends were 1 base for V and 0 bases for J; bases not matched to a gene: 9. For the CDR3, the DNA is TGTGCCAGCAGCTTGATAGCGGGAAGAATTAGCTCCTACAATGAGCAGTTCTTC. Its translation: CASSLIAGRISSYNEQFF.

For this clonotype: Germline and junction disagree at one end, which may indicate a read error. V and J are TRBV28 and TRBJ1-5; D gene uncertain. Judging by the DNA end, TRBJ2-3 fits better; the J call may be wrong. This CDR3 region has 12 residues. CDR1 is MDHEN and CDR2 is SYDVKM in the germline V gene. The CDR3 DNA reads TGTGCCAGCGGTTTGTGGGGTCAGCCCCAGTATTTT. Its protein is CASGLWGQPQYF.

Concerning this clonotype itself: At one of its ends the junction is not consistent with the germline gene, which may arise from a read error. The chain combines TRBV11-2 with TRBJ2-7; weak D call: TRBD2 (5 bases). Germline V gene sequence: CDR1 SGHAT, CDR2 FQNNGV. This CDR3 region has 16 residues. CDR3: CASSYGARTSGSEQYF. CDR3 coding DNA: TGCGCCAGCAGCTACGGCGCGAGGACCTCGGGAAGCGAGCAGTACTTT.

The chain combines TRBV11-2 with TRBJ2-3, with 9 bases fitting TRBD2. CDR1 is SGHAT and CDR2 is FQNNGV in the germline V gene. CDR3 length: 16 residues. V lost 5 bases to trimming and J lost 4 bases; unmatched junction nucleotides: 10. The CDR3 loop is CASSLGSGGRADTQYF. The CDR3 DNA sequence: TGTGCCAGCAGCCTAGGGAGCGGGGGGCGCGCAGATACGCAGTATTTT.

This clonotype was detected many times. The chain carries TRBV29-1 and TRBJ2-7; 9 positions agree with TRBD1. Trimming at V came to 3 bases and at J to 2 bases, leaving 5 bases not matched to a gene. This CDR3 is 14 amino acids long. Germline CDR1 reads SQVTM; CDR2 reads ANQGSEA. CDR3 DNA sequence: TGCAGCGTTGACTCGACAGGGGGTCCCTACGAGCAGTACTTC. This gives the protein CSVDSTGGPYEQYF.

With regard to this clonotype: With a much larger clone just one base away, this may be a read error. Lacking the conserved final phenylalanine or tryptophan, this CDR3 likely reflects a read error. The gene calls are TRBV5-5 and TRBJ1-1; D may be TRBD1 (6 bases). Germline V lookup: CDR1 SGHKS, CDR2 YYEKEE (reference sequence). The CDR3 length is 13 residues. Trimming took off 2 bases at V and 3 bases at J, with 8 bases between the two ends. The CDR3 DNA sequence: TGTGCCAGCAGCTTACAGGGATACACTGAAGCTTTCCTT. It translates to CASSLQGYTEAFL.

Worth noting for this clonotype: The junction departs from germline at one end; a sequencing error may be responsible. The chain uses TRBV12-3 or TRBV12-4 and TRBJ2-7; a weak D match, TRBD2 (5 bases). The length of the CDR3 is 12 residues. CDR3: CVSSLRGYEQYF. As DNA, the CDR3 is TGTGTCAGCAGTCTTCGGGGCTACGAGCAGTACTTC.

The sample holds a few counts of this clonotype. J is TRBJ2-3 and V is TRBV29-1; TRBD2 aligns across 8 bases. CDR3 length equals 16 residues. Germline trimming cut 0 bases from V and 7 bases from J; bases unmatched to any gene: 12. The germline V gene encodes CDR1 SQVTM and CDR2 ANQGSEA. This CDR3 reads CSVEDPLAGVGNTQYF. DNA for the CDR3: TGCAGCGTTGAAGATCCTCTAGCGGGTGTGGGGAATACGCAGTATTTT.

Notes on this clonotype: The junction departs from germline at one end; a sequencing error may be responsible. The gene calls are TRBV11-1 and TRBJ2-7; D is possibly TRBD1 (6 bases). Germline CDR1 SGHAT, CDR2 FQDESV (reference sequence). The CDR3 totals 15 residues. The CDR3 region is CASSLLQGPSYEQCF. As DNA, the CDR3 is TGTGCCAGCAGTTTACTACAGGGACCCTCCTACGAGCAGTGCTTC.

In the case of this clonotype: A much larger clone differs from this one at a single base, so this may be a read error. This chain joins TRBV5-1 and TRBJ1-1; perhaps TRBD1 as D (6 bases). The CDR3 is 16 amino acids. In germline, CDR1 is SGHRS, CDR2 YFSETQ. The V and J ends lost 4 bases and 3 bases respectively, with 19 bases between them. The CDR3 DNA follows: TGCGCCAGCAGCCCCTCGGCGGGGGCTTGGGACACTGAAGCTTTCTTT. Protein: CASSPSAGAWDTEAFF.

On this clonotype itself: This may be a read error, as it is one base from a much larger clone. The chain uses TRBV28 and TRBJ2-1, with D uncertain. The CDR3 contains 14 residues. V lost 6 bases, J lost 11 bases, and 20 bases lay in between. CDR1 is MDHEN and CDR2 is SYDVKM in the germline V gene. The CDR3 region is CASRSGVLGNKQFF. The CDR3 DNA is TGTGCCAGCAGATCCGGAGTGTTAGGAAATAAGCAGTTCTTC.

The chain employs TRBV18 and TRBJ2-3; no definite D call. The CDR3 consists of 14 residues. Per germline, CDR1 KGHSH and CDR2 LQKENI. V gave up 3 bases and J gave up 3 bases, with 10 bases separating them. DNA for the CDR3: TGTGCCAGCTCACCGGATTCAGGTACAGATACGCAGTATTTT. Its translation: CASSPDSGTDTQYF. Complete variable domain (other parts from reference TRBV18 and TRBJ2-3): NAGVMQNPRHLVRRRGQEARLRCSPMKGHSHVYWYRQLPEEGLKFMVYLQKENIIDESGMPKERFSAEFPKEGPSILRIQQVVRGDSAAYFCASSPDSGTDTQYFGPGTRLTVL.

For this clonotype: No conserved phenylalanine or tryptophan is present at the end of the CDR3, so a read error is the likely explanation. V is TRBV9 and J is TRBJ2-1, with 8 bases aligning to TRBD1. The CDR3 is 15 residues long. Germline lookup yields CDR1 SGDLS and CDR2 YYNGEE. Unmatched junction bases numbered 3, after V lost 1 base and J lost 3 bases. This CDR3 reads CASSVSGQGYNEQFL. As DNA, the CDR3 is TGTGCCAGCAGCGTATCAGGACAGGGCTACAATGAGCAGTTCCTC.

This clonotype was found many times. The chain recombines TRBV4-1 with TRBJ1-2, with 8 positions matching TRBD1. This CDR3 has 15 residues. Unmatched junction bases numbered 4, after V lost 0 bases and J lost 4 bases. Per germline, CDR1 MGHRA and CDR2 YSYEKL. The CDR3 DNA follows: TGCGCCAGCAGCCAAGATGGGACAGGTCCCTATGGCTACACCTTC. This gives the protein CASSQDGTGPYGYTF.

With regard to this clonotype: The conserved final phenylalanine or tryptophan is absent from the CDR3, which likely points to a read error. It is unclear where the CDR3 begins or ends on the DNA, so no DNA is shown, and the CDR3 is as TCRdb lists it. This rearrangement joins TRBV5-5 to TRBJ2-2; TRBD2 reflects the table's D call only, with no check against the DNA. The CDR3 is made up of 16 amino acids, end residues included. Germline assignment: CDR1 SGHKS and CDR2 YYEKEE (reference sequence). CDR3 in amino acids: CASSLTSGANTGELIS.

As to this clonotype: Since a much larger clone is just one base distant, this may be a read error. This chain joins TRBV7-3 and TRBJ2-1; 11 nucleotides align to TRBD2. Germline V gene data show CDR1 as SGHTA and CDR2 as FQGTGA. V shed 7 bases, J shed 4 bases, and the junction held 6 bases outside the gene matches. The length of the CDR3 is 15 residues. CDR3 sequence: CASIFSGREYNEQFF. The CDR3 nucleotides are TGTGCCAGCATCTTTAGCGGGAGGGAATACAATGAGCAGTTCTTC. The full variable domain, in which reference TRBV7-3 and TRBJ2-1 provide the parts outside the CDR3, is GAGVSQTPSNKVTEKGKYVELRCDPISGHTALYWYRQSLGQGPEFLIYFQGTGAADDSGLPNDRFFAVRPEGSVSTLKIQRTERGDSAVYLCASIFSGREYNEQFFGPGTRLTVL.

For this clonotype: With a much larger clone just one base away, this may be a read error. This is likely a read error, given that the CDR3 carries no conserved phenylalanine or tryptophan at its end. The V and J genes are TRBV10-3 and TRBJ2-5, with a weak D call TRBD2 (6 bases). Per germline, CDR1 ENHRY and CDR2 SYGVKD. Trimming cost V 0 bases and J 4 bases, with 12 bases left between them. The CDR3 loop spans 15 amino acids. The CDR3 DNA reads as TGTGCCATCAGTGAGTCGAAAGGAGGGAGAGAGACCCAGTACCTC. Residues: CAISESKGGRETQYL.

This clonotype has just one count. The junction and the germline gene differ at one end; a read error may be behind it. The chain combines TRBV4-1 with TRBJ2-2, with 8 bases that match TRBD2. The CDR3 has 16 residues. The germline gives CDR1 MGHRA, CDR2 YSYEKL. The CDR3 nucleotides read TGCGCCAACAGCCAAGCCGGGACTAGAATTGTCGGGGAGCTGTTTTTT. This encodes CANSQAGTRIVGELFF.

This clonotype is termed medium-sized. This rearrangement joins TRBV11-3 to TRBJ2-3; D not certain. Trimming took off 3 bases at V and 1 base at J, with 8 bases between the two ends. The CDR3 length is 14 residues. Germline V CDR1 and CDR2: SGHNT, YENEEA. The CDR3 loop reads CASSFRTGTDTQYF. DNA for the CDR3: TGTGCCAGCAGCTTCCGGACGGGCACAGATACGCAGTATTTT.

The rearrangement joins TRBV28 to TRBJ2-7; maybe TRBD2 (7 bases). CDR1 is MDHEN and CDR2 is SYDVKM in the germline V gene. The V gene lost 11 bases and the J gene lost 0 bases, with 20 bases spanning the gap. The CDR3 has 15 residues. The CDR3 sequence is CACTEGGGGSYEQYF. The CDR3 bases are TGTGCCTGCACTGAAGGAGGGGGGGGCTCCTACGAGCAGTACTTC.

About this clonotype itself: An end of the junction differs from the germline gene, which may be a read error. This rearrangement joins TRBV11-2 to TRBJ2-1; 7 bases fit TRBD1. The CDR3 covers 17 residues. Germline values: CDR1 SGHAT, CDR2 FQNNGV. The chain's CDR3 is CTSSLRRGQRFHNEQFF. CDR3 in DNA: TGTACCAGCAGCTTACGACGGGGACAGAGATTCCACAATGAGCAGTTCTTC.

This clonotype was detected ten times or more. J is TRBJ2-2 and V is TRBV6-6, with TRBD1 matching 8 bases. CDR1 MNHNY and CDR2 SVGAGI come from the germline V gene (reference sequence). The CDR3 loop spans 17 amino acids. Trimming at V came to 6 bases and at J to 3 bases, leaving 12 bases not matched to a gene. CDR3 coding DNA: TGTGCCAGCAGCCGATCGACAGGGGTAGTAGACACCGGGGAGCTGTTTTTT. This codes for CASSRSTGVVDTGELFF.

The rearrangement joins TRBV11-3 to TRBJ2-3; D possibly corresponds to TRBD1 (5 bases). The CDR3 has 17 residues. The germline gives CDR1 SGHNT, CDR2 YENEEA. The V end was cut by 2 bases, the J end by 7 bases, with 22 bases between. CDR3 bases: TGTGCCAGCAGCTTATTGTTTCGGCCGCCACGGACAAATACGCAGTATTTT. It is translated as CASSLLFRPPRTNTQYF. The full variable domain, with the rest looked up from reference TRBV11-3 and TRBJ2-3, is EAGVVQSPRYKIIEKKQPVAFWCNPISGHNTLYWYLQNLGQGPELLIRYENEEAVDDSQLPKDRFSAERLKGVDSTLKIQPAELGDSAVYLCASSLLFRPPRTNTQYFGPGTRLTVL.

This clonotype has ten or more counts. The chain is built from TRBV10-3 and TRBJ1-3; D unclear. CDR1 ENHRY and CDR2 SYGVKD come from the germline V gene. The CDR3 length is 13 residues. The germline V and J ends were trimmed by 3 bases and 2 bases, with 5 bases remaining between them. For the CDR3, the DNA is TGTGCCATCAGTGATCAGGCTGGAAACACCATATATTTT. Its translation: CAISDQAGNTIYF.

The sample holds one count of this clonotype. The junction shows a germline mismatch at one end, possibly a read error. This chain uses TRBV10-3 with TRBJ2-1, with a tentative D call TRBD2 (5 bases). The CDR3 runs 17 residues. Germline V gives CDR1 ENHRY, CDR2 SYGVKD. CDR3 sequence (DNA): TGTGCCATCAGTGAGAGGCGGGCTAGAGGGTTCTACAATGAACAGTTCTTC. Its translation is CAISERRARGFYNEQFF.

This clonotype has ten or more counts. V is TRBV19 and J is TRBJ1-1; TRBD1 matches 8 bases. CDR3 length: 14 amino acids. J lost 1 base, V lost 9 bases, and 7 bases had no gene match. Germline loops: CDR1 LNHDA, CDR2 SQIVND (reference sequence). CDR3 nucleotide sequence: TGTGCCAGCAGTTCGCAGGGGGCGAACACTGAAGCTTTCTTT. Residues: CASSSQGANTEAFF. Together with reference TRBV19 and TRBJ1-1, the CDR3 gives the full variable domain: DGGITQSPKYLFRKEGQNVTLSCEQNLNHDAMYWYRQDPGQGLRLIYYSQIVNDFQKGDIAEGYSVSREKKESFPLTVTSAQKNPTAFYLCASSSQGANTEAFFGQGTRLTVV.

In the case of this clonotype: A read error may explain this, as a much larger clone is one base away. CDR3 DNA sequence: TGTGCCAGCAGTGGGTGGAACGGGGGCGTTCGCTCTGGGGCCAACGTCCTGGCTTTC. This gives the protein CASSGWNGGVRSGANVLAF. The J gene is TRBJ2-6, the V gene TRBV28, with D possibly being TRBD1 or TRBD2 (6 bases each). This CDR3 spans 19 amino acids. Germline loops: CDR1 MDHEN, CDR2 SYDVKM.

As for this clonotype: Likely a read error: the CDR3 ends without its conserved phenylalanine or tryptophan. J is TRBJ2-1 and V is TRBV11-2; 7 bases agree with TRBD1. Germline CDR1 SGHAT, CDR2 FQNNGV. This CDR3 has 17 amino acids. The CDR3 bases are TGTGCCAACAGCTTACGTCCGGGACAGAGATTCTACAATGAGCAGTTCCTC. It translates to CANSLRPGQRFYNEQFL.

Notes on this clonotype: Since a much larger clone is just one base distant, this may be a read error. This rearrangement joins TRBV14 to TRBJ2-3, with a possible D match to TRBD2 (5 bases). Germline V gene sequence: CDR1 SGHDN, CDR2 FVKESK. V was clipped by 1 base and J by 4 bases, with 12 bases between them. The CDR3 has 15 residues. This chain's CDR3 is CASSQVPGWPDTQYF. In DNA form, the CDR3 reads TGTGCCAGCAGCCAAGTCCCGGGATGGCCAGATACGCAGTATTTT.

The chain uses TRBV6-6 and TRBJ2-5; D is unresolved. V dropped 7 bases and J dropped 4 bases, with 16 bases sitting between them. There are 14 residues in the CDR3. Germline V CDR1 and CDR2: MNHNY, SVGAGI (reference sequence). The CDR3: CASTASDPRETQYF. The CDR3 DNA reads TGTGCCAGCACCGCCAGTGATCCCAGAGAGACCCAGTACTTC.